The rows below give T cell receptor beta chains drawn from one sample of a study of T cell changes during pregnancy in multiple sclerosis. Sequenced by immunoSEQ multiplex PCR; TCRdb stores in-frame clones only, minus some. The table lists about 36,000 clones, 89% of them singletons, with about 10% in the top ten. The sample here was CD8+ T cells from peripheral blood mononuclear cells, taken in the third trimester of pregnancy. These receptors originate from a female donor with multiple sclerosis, enrolled in a pregnancy study. The CDR3 runs from the conserved cysteine through the conserved F or W. D genes are given only for firm matches. Expanded clones get a size class; other rows say once, few or many, or leave the size out.

J,D,size,V,CDR3,DNA
TRBJ2-3,TRBD1,-,TRBV10-1,CASSESRGLAATDTQYF,TGCGCCAGCAGTGAGTCAAGGGGGCTCGCCGCCACAGATACGCAGTATTTT
TRBJ1-5,TRBD1,-,TRBV4-1,CASSPRDSGLSNQPQHF,TGCGCCAGCAGCCCGCGGGACAGTGGTTTGAGCAATCAGCCCCAGCATTTT
TRBJ1-2,TRBD1,-,TRBV9,CASSTRQGWHYGYTF,TGTGCCAGCAGCACCAGACAGGGGTGGCACTATGGCTACACCTTC
TRBJ2-1,TRBD2,once,TRBV2,CASSDDLAGDNEQFF,TGTGCCAGCAGTGACGATCTAGCGGGCGACAATGAGCAGTTCTTC
TRBJ2-1,-,-,TRBV5-3,CARSLVFRELVYNEQFF,TGTGCCAGAAGCTTGGTGTTTCGGGAATTGGTTTACAATGAGCAGTTCTTC
TRBJ1-5,-,-,TRBV15,CATSRDRGDNQPQHF,TGTGCCACCAGCAGAGATCGGGGAGACAATCAGCCCCAGCATTTT
TRBJ2-1,TRBD2,-,TRBV7-8,CASSLAVFLAGASYNEQFF,TGTGCCAGCAGCTTAGCGGTTTTTTTAGCGGGGGCCTCCTACAATGAGCAGTTCTTC
TRBJ1-1,-,-,TRBV27,CASSDPTHSEAFF,TGTGCCAGCAGTGACCCGACACACAGCGAAGCTTTCTTT
TRBJ2-3,-,-,TRBV20-1,CSAALTDTQYF,TGCAGTGCTGCGCTAACAGATACGCAGTATTTT
TRBJ2-7,-,-,TRBV7-6,CASSGQLYEQYF,TGTGCCAGCAGCGGACAGCTCTACGAGCAGTACTTC
TRBJ1-5,-,-,TRBV19,CASSNLAGDNQPQHF,TGTGCCAGTAGTAATTTGGCAGGGGACAATCAGCCCCAGCATTTT
TRBJ2-7,-,-,TRBV6-1,CASSGSPLDRRPYEQYF,TGTGCCAGCAGTGGATCCCCCCTTGACAGGCGGCCCTACGAGCAGTACTTC
TRBJ2-7,-,-,TRBV5-1,CASSLQGNSYEQYF,TGCGCCAGCAGCTTACAGGGCAACTCCTACGAGCAGTACTTC
TRBJ1-5,-,-,TRBV7-8,CASSLIEKAGAYSNQPQHF,TGTGCCAGCAGCCTTATAGAAAAGGCTGGAGCTTATAGCAATCAGCCCCAGCATTTT
TRBJ2-7,TRBD2,-,TRBV2,CASSEDERGPYEQYF,TGTGCCAGCAGTGAAGACGAGCGGGGGCCCTACGAGCAGTACTTC
TRBJ2-3,-,-,TRBV5-6,CASSLERREADTQYF,TGTGCCAGCAGCTTGGAGCGCAGGGAGGCAGATACGCAGTATTTT
TRBJ2-3,-,-,TRBV6-6,CASSGRDSTDTQYF,TGTGCCAGCAGTGGCCGGGACTCCACAGATACGCAGTATTTT
TRBJ1-1,-,-,TRBV4-3,CASSLRSPMNTEAFF,TGCGCCAGCAGCCTTCGGTCACCCATGAACACTGAAGCTTTCTTT
TRBJ2-7,-,once,TRBV7-2,CASSQADGTYEQYF,TGTGCCAGCAGCCAAGCGGACGGAACCTACGAGCAGTACTTC
TRBJ2-7,TRBD1,-,TRBV2,CASSDDRDRVSYEQYF,TGTGCCAGCAGTGACGACCGGGACAGGGTTTCCTACGAGCAGTACTTC
TRBJ1-1,-,once,TRBV10-3,CAISGLGGSEAFF,TGTGCCATCAGTGGGCTTGGGGGCAGCGAAGCTTTCTTT
TRBJ2-7,TRBD1,-,TRBV27,CASSSDRDSYEQYF,TGTGCCAGCAGTTCGGACAGGGACTCCTACGAGCAGTACTTC
TRBJ1-2,TRBD1,-,TRBV27,CASSPGTGGIVNYGYTF,TGTGCCAGCAGTCCGGGGACAGGGGGCATAGTTAACTATGGCTACACCTTC
TRBJ2-2,-,-,TRBV29-1,CSVEGGTTGTGELFF,TGCAGCGTTGAAGGAGGGACAACCGGCACCGGGGAGCTGTTTTTT
TRBJ1-6,TRBD1,few,TRBV9,CASSVDPLRGQETNSPLHF,TGTGCCAGCAGCGTAGACCCCCTCAGGGGACAGGAGACTAATTCACCCCTCCACTTT
TRBJ2-3,-,-,TRBV7-9,CASGLVRGPSTDTQYF,TGTGCCAGCGGCCTAGTTCGAGGGCCTAGCACAGATACGCAGTATTTT
TRBJ2-7,-,once,TRBV6-1,CASSEWPPGLRSEQYF,TGTGCCAGCAGTGAATGGCCGCCGGGTCTGAGATCCGAGCAGTACTTC
TRBJ1-4,TRBD1,-,TRBV19,CASSMTGLSPSEKLFF,TGTGCCAGTAGTATGACAGGGTTGAGTCCTTCGGAAAAACTGTTTTTT
TRBJ2-7,TRBD1,few,TRBV18,CASSPRQGGPYEQYF,TGTGCCAGCTCACCGAGACAGGGGGGTCCCTACGAGCAGTACTTC
TRBJ1-4,TRBD1,once,TRBV5-6,CASSKIGTDEKLFF,TGTGCCAGCAGCAAAATAGGGACAGATGAAAAACTGTTTTTT
TRBJ2-7,-,-,TRBV21-1,CASSGDRGTYEQYF,TGTGCCAGCAGCGGGGACAGGGGAACCTACGAGCAGTACTTC
TRBJ2-7,TRBD1,once,TRBV7-9,CASSRDRGGSEQYF,TGTGCCAGCAGCCGGGACAGGGGTGGCAGCGAGCAGTACTTC
TRBJ2-7,TRBD1,-,TRBV7-9,CASSLLQGPTYEQYF,TGTGCCAGCAGCTTACTACAGGGGCCTACCTACGAGCAGTACTTC
TRBJ2-7,-,-,TRBV4-3,CASSQDRDTESPYEQYF,TGCGCCAGCAGCCAAGATAGGGACACGGAGTCCCCCTACGAGCAGTACTTC
TRBJ2-1,TRBD2,-,TRBV25-1,CASSDLAGGNEQFF,TGTGCCAGCAGTGACCTAGCGGGAGGCAATGAGCAGTTCTTC